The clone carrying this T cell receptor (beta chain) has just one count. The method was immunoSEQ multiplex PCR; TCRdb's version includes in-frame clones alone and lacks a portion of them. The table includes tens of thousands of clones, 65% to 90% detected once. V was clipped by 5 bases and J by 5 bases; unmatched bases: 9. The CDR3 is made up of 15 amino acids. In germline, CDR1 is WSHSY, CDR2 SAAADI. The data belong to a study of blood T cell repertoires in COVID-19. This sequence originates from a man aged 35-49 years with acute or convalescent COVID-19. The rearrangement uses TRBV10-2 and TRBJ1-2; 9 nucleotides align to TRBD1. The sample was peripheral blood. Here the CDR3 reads CASSLAGQGTYGYTF. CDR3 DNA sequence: TGCGCCAGCAGTCTCGCGGGACAGGGCACATATGGCTACACCTTC.